This is a list of T cell receptor beta chains from one sample in a study of early T cells in non-severe SARS-CoV-2 infection. One entry per CDR3 protein, called by TCRdb with MiXCR from the 5' RACE reads. The sample holds 35,000 to 45,000 distinct CDR3 sequences, approximately 5.9% seen once. The sequenced sample was whole blood, obtained at baseline. The receptors were gathered from an adult who was a healthcare worker with PCR-confirmed SARS-CoV-2 infection or an uninfected control (not recorded which). CDR3s include the opening cysteine and the closing phenylalanine or tryptophan. A D gene is named only where the DNA matches it firmly. Only some rows state a clone size, as once, few, many or a class for expanded clones.

V gene	J gene	clone size	D gene	CDR3 DNA	CDR3 protein
TRBV28	TRBJ1-5	many	TRBD1	TGTGCCAGCAGTTCCCGGACAGGGGGCCGACTTCTACAGCCCCAGCATTTT	CASSSRTGGRLLQPQHF
TRBV29-1	TRBJ2-3	-	-	TGCATACTTGGGCAGGGTGGAACAGATACGCAGTATTTT	CILGQGGTDTQYF
TRBV29-1	TRBJ2-7	-	TRBD1	TGCAGCTATACGACAGGGACCTACGAGCAGTACTTC	CSYTTGTYEQYF
TRBV27	TRBJ2-3	few	-	TGTGCCAGCAGTTTTGGGACGGCGGGCACAGATACGCAGTATTTT	CASSFGTAGTDTQYF
TRBV20-1	TRBJ1-1	-	-	TGCAGTGCTAGAGGCCACCTTGGGGACACTGAAGCTTTCTTT	CSARGHLGDTEAFF
TRBV18	TRBJ2-7	many	TRBD2	TGTGCCAGCTCACCACCTAGCGGGGGGTCCTACGAGCAGTACTTC	CASSPPSGGSYEQYF
TRBV10-3	TRBJ2-7	many	TRBD1	TGTGCCATCAGGGGACAGTCTGAAGTCAACGAGCAGTACTTC	CAIRGQSEVNEQYF
TRBV7-9	TRBJ1-5	many	-	TGTGCCAGCAGCCTGGGACGGATCAATCAGCCCCAGCATTTT	CASSLGRINQPQHF
TRBV29-1	TRBJ1-6	many	TRBD1	TGCAGCGTGGGGACAGATCCCAATTCACCCCTCCACTTT	CSVGTDPNSPLHF
TRBV18	TRBJ2-7	few	TRBD1	TGTGCCAGCTCACCGGACAGGGGGCCTTACGAGCAGTACTTC	CASSPDRGPYEQYF
TRBV2	TRBJ1-5	many	-	TGTGCCAGCAGTGGGGATAGCAATCAGCCCCAGCATTTT	CASSGDSNQPQHF
TRBV6-2/TRBV6-3	TRBJ1-5	-	TRBD1	TGTGCCAGCACCCGACAGGGGGTGCAGCCCCAGCATTTT	CASTRQGVQPQHF
TRBV30	TRBJ2-2	few	TRBD2	TGTGCCTGGATGAGGCTAGCGGGCCCCGGGGAGCTGTTTTTT	CAWMRLAGPGELFF
TRBV7-2	TRBJ2-3	many	TRBD2	TGTGCCAGCAGGGTGACTAGCGGGCTGGGCACAGATACGCAGTATTTT	CASRVTSGLGTDTQYF
TRBV12-3/TRBV12-4	TRBJ2-4	many	-	TGTGCCAGCAGTTTAGGGGGGGGCTCCAAAAACATTCAGTACTTC	CASSLGGGSKNIQYF
TRBV20-1	TRBJ2-1	-	TRBD2	TGCAGTGCTCAGATAGCGGGGGGGCCTAGGGAGCAGTTCTTC	CSAQIAGGPREQFF
TRBV7-9	TRBJ2-2	-	TRBD1	TGTGCCAGCACCCAGACAGGGTCGAACACCGGGGAGCTGTTTTTT	CASTQTGSNTGELFF
TRBV5-1	TRBJ2-3	many	-	TGCGCCAGCAGCCTGCCCGCAGGGGTGGACACAGATACGCAGTATTTT	CASSLPAGVDTDTQYF
TRBV12-3/TRBV12-4	TRBJ1-5	many	TRBD1	TGTGCCAGCAGTCCCGGGACAGGGGTTCAGCCCCAGCATTTT	CASSPGTGVQPQHF
TRBV24-1	TRBJ2-3	many	-	TGTGCCACCAGTGAAGGGGGAGATACGCAGTATTTT	CATSEGGDTQYF
TRBV10-2	TRBJ2-2	-	TRBD2	TGCGCCAGCAGCCTTCGAGCGGGGGGGCAGGCCGGGGAGCTGTTTTTT	CASSLRAGGQAGELFF
TRBV2	TRBJ2-7	few	-	TGTGCCAGCAGTGAAGCTACGCAGGGTCTCTACGAGCAGTACTTC	CASSEATQGLYEQYF
TRBV30	TRBJ2-7	many	-	TGTGCCTGGGGGGACAACTCCTACGAGCAGTACTTC	CAWGDNSYEQYF
TRBV29-1	TRBJ1-1	many	-	TGCAGCGTCTTGGCACAGGGGAACACTGAAGCTTTCTTT	CSVLAQGNTEAFF
TRBV18	TRBJ2-3	many	-	TGTGCCAGCTCACCACCCCGGAGAACAGATACGCAGTATTTT	CASSPPRRTDTQYF
TRBV18	TRBJ2-7	few	-	TGTGCCAGCTCCCGACGGAGCCCCTACGAGCAGTACTTC	CASSRRSPYEQYF
TRBV6-1	TRBJ1-3	few	-	TGTGCCAGCCTCAAACAGGGTCTCTCTGGAAACACCATATATTTT	CASLKQGLSGNTIYF
TRBV15	TRBJ1-4	-	-	TGTGCCACCAGCACGGAGAGGGGCGGGGATGAAAAACTGTTTTTT	CATSTERGGDEKLFF
TRBV20-1	TRBJ2-1	many	TRBD1	TGCAGTGCACCCCCCGGGACAGGGAATGAGCAGTTCTTC	CSAPPGTGNEQFF
TRBV5-1	TRBJ1-1	few	TRBD1	TGCGCCAGCAGCGGAAGGACAGGGGAGAACACTGAAGCTTTCTTT	CASSGRTGENTEAFF
TRBV12-3/TRBV12-4	TRBJ2-1	many	TRBD2	TGTGCCAGCAGTTTAGTTCGGGGGGTCGACAATGAGCAGTTCTTC	CASSLVRGVDNEQFF
TRBV5-1	TRBJ1-5	many	-	TGCGCCAGCAGCTTGGAAGGGACCCTTAGCAATCAGCCCCAGCATTTT	CASSLEGTLSNQPQHF
TRBV14	TRBJ2-1	many	TRBD1	TGTGCCAGCAGCCATCAATATTCCGGGACAGGGGGCCGCAATGAGCAGTTCTTC	CASSHQYSGTGGRNEQFF
TRBV4-2	TRBJ1-6	few	TRBD1	TGTGCCAGCAGCCGGCCAGGGACAGGGAATTCCTATAATTCACCCCTCCACTTT	CASSRPGTGNSYNSPLHF
TRBV7-3	TRBJ1-2	few	-	TGTGCCAGCAGCCGTGGCAGGACCGAAAACTATGGCTACACCTTC	CASSRGRTENYGYTF
TRBV11-1	TRBJ2-4	-	TRBD1	TGTGCCAGCAGCTTTTTCGGGACAGCTAGCGCCAAAAACATTCAGTACTTC	CASSFFGTASAKNIQYF
TRBV3-1	TRBJ1-6	many	TRBD1	TGTGCCAGCAGCGCTAAAGGACAGGGGGCATGGAATTCACCCCTCCACTTT	CASSAKGQGAWNSPLHF
TRBV27	TRBJ1-5	many	TRBD1	TGTGCCAGCAGCTTACAGGGGAGCGGCAATCAGCCCCAGCATTTT	CASSLQGSGNQPQHF
TRBV9	TRBJ2-1	many	-	TGTGCCAGCAGCGCCGGGACATTCTACAATGAGCAGTTCTTC	CASSAGTFYNEQFF
TRBV11-2	TRBJ2-2	-	-	TGTGCCAGCAGCTTAGGGCCGGCCACCGGGGAGCTGTTTTTT	CASSLGPATGELFF
TRBV6-5	TRBJ2-5	few	-	TGTGCCAGCAGTCCAGGGGACTTAAAAGAGACCCAGTACTTC	CASSPGDLKETQYF
TRBV5-6	TRBJ1-4	-	-	TGTGCCAGCAGCTTACGAGGTATAGCTAATGAAAAACTGTTTTTT	CASSLRGIANEKLFF
TRBV20-1	TRBJ2-7	few	-	TGCAGTGCTAGCAGGACCTTCAACTCCTACGAGCAGTACTTC	CSASRTFNSYEQYF